Following are 5 T cell receptor beta chains from one sample sequenced in a study of CD8 T cells in Susac syndrome. It was with random hexamers that roughly 0.45 to 1 ug RNA was reverse transcribed. Using its own MiXCR run on the immunoSEQ multiplex PCR reads, TCRdb lists one record per CDR3 protein. In the table there are about 150,000 distinct CDR3 sequences, 95% of which are singletons. The sample taken for sequencing was CD4+ T cells from PBMCs. The receptors were gathered from a human donor with multiple sclerosis.

The J gene is TRBJ2-1, the V gene TRBV29-1; 10 bases are shared with TRBD2. Germline CDR1 reads SQVTM; CDR2 reads ANQGSEA. This CDR3 has 18 amino acids. The trim removed 6 bases at V and 6 bases at J, leaving 20 bases unmatched. CDR3 nucleotides: TGCAGCGTCGTTCCCCTGAGACTGACTAGCGGGCCTATCAATGAGCAGTTCTTC. As protein: CSVVPLRLTSGPINEQFF.

The chain has TRBV29-1 and TRBJ1-2; 12 positions match TRBD1. This CDR3 is built from 15 residues. Germline CDR1 is SQVTM and CDR2 is ANQGSEA. The V and J ends lost 5 bases and 2 bases, in that order; junction bases with no gene match: 6. The CDR3 protein is CSVQGTGGRNYGYTF. In DNA form, the CDR3 reads TGCAGCGTTCAGGGGACAGGGGGCCGAAACTATGGCTACACCTTC.

This clonotype has more than one count but fewer than ten. The V gene is TRBV28, the J gene TRBJ1-5, with D possibly matching TRBD1 (5 bases). Germline lookup yields CDR1 MDHEN and CDR2 SYDVKM. V was pared by 3 bases and J by 4 bases, with 13 bases between. CDR3 length equals 15 residues. CDR3 nucleotide sequence: TGTGCCAGCAGTTTGCCAGGGAGTCGGAATCAGCCCCAGCATTTT. Encoded protein: CASSLPGSRNQPQHF.

A single count supports this clonotype. The chain combines TRBV4-2 with TRBJ2-1; 10 bases are a match to TRBD2. The ends lost 0 bases at V and 4 bases at J; junction bases unmatched: 6. This CDR3 region has 17 residues. Per germline, CDR1 LGHNA and CDR2 YNFKEQ. In nucleotides, the CDR3 is TGTGCCAGCAGCCAAGATACGACTAGCGGGTGGTACAATGAGCAGTTCTTC. This gives the protein CASSQDTTSGWYNEQFF.

V is TRBV29-1 and J is TRBJ1-1; D is perhaps TRBD1 (6 bases). The V gene's germline CDR1 is SQVTM and CDR2 ANQGSEA. Between the trimmed V and J ends, which lost 6 bases and 4 bases, there was a span of 21 bases. CDR3 length equals 15 residues. In DNA, the CDR3 is TGCAGCGTCTCCATGGGGGTGGGGGCTGGCACTGAAGCTTTCTTT. This sequence encodes CSVSMGVGAGTEAFF.